This T cell receptor (beta chain) was retrieved from a study of cytomegalovirus exposure and HLA in healthy donors. Whole-study findings and limits: According to reports, the classifier identified cytomegalovirus status with high specificity and sensitivity.

Only in-frame clones appear in the TCRdb table, and some are missing; sequencing was by immunoSEQ multiplex PCR. The sample has about 44,000 clones, over 85% seen once; the top ten hold roughly 2.1%. As to this clone: Its target is unknown.

Per the germline V gene, CDR1 is MDHEN and CDR2 is SYDVKM. The CDR3 consists of 15 residues. The V gene end was trimmed by 6 bases and the J gene end by 7 bases; junction bases not matched to a gene: 11. The source material was PBMCs. This TCR was recovered from a woman between 18 and 29 years old in good health and CMV-seronegative. V usage is TRBV28 and J usage is TRBJ2-1; 8 bases match TRBD2. The CDR3 protein is CASRISAGEWNEQFF. As DNA, the CDR3 is TGTGCCAGCAGGATATCAGCGGGAGAGTGGAATGAGCAGTTCTTC.